Listed below are T cell receptor beta chains from one sample, sequenced in a study of OX40 agonist ivuxolimab in advanced cancers. Repertoires were generated with immunoSEQ multiplex PCR, while TCRdb's copy carries only in-frame clones and drops some. The sample holds around 70,000 clones, 92% seen once. Sequenced here: CD4+ or CD8+ T cells sorted from blood, sampled in a trial of the OX40 agonist ivuxolimab. The receptors stem from an adult with an advanced solid tumor such as melanoma, head and neck, liver or kidney cancer. CDR3s include the opening cysteine and the closing phenylalanine or tryptophan. The D gene is left open where the match is weak.

J gene	V gene	D gene	CDR3 protein	CDR3 DNA
TRBJ2-7	TRBV19	NA	CASSISRAPTYEQYF	TGTGCCAGTAGTATATCCAGGGCCCCCACCTACGAGCAGTACTTC
TRBJ1-2	TRBV27	NA	CASRPGTQSGSYTF	TGTGCCAGCAGACCCGGGACACAATCCGGGAGCTACACCTTC
TRBJ1-5	TRBV11-2	NA	CASSLGPWNSNQPQHF	TGTGCCAGCAGCTTAGGCCCCTGGAATAGCAATCAGCCCCAGCATTTT
TRBJ2-3	TRBV11-1	NA	CASSSGVALSTDTQYF	TGTGCCAGCAGCTCCGGAGTGGCTTTGTCTACAGATACGCAGTATTTT
TRBJ2-7	TRBV7-6	NA	CASSLAAGPLSYEQYF	TGTGCCAGCAGCTTAGCAGCAGGCCCCCTCTCCTACGAGCAGTACTTC
TRBJ1-1	TRBV9	NA	CASSVARDWGGTEAFF	TGTGCCAGCAGCGTAGCCCGCGATTGGGGGGGCACTGAAGCTTTCTTT
TRBJ2-2	TRBV29-1	NA	CSVVTGRGELFF	TGCAGCGTGGTGACGGGTAGGGGGGAGCTGTTTTTT
TRBJ1-2	TRBV21-1	NA	CASLPDRDSHNYGYTF	TGTGCCAGCTTGCCCGATCGGGACAGCCATAACTATGGCTACACCTTC
TRBJ1-1	TRBV19	NA	CASSFRGRWNTEAFF	NA
TRBJ1-6	TRBV11-2	TRBD1	CASATGAKVYNSPLHF	TGTGCCAGCGCAACAGGGGCGAAGGTCTATAATTCACCCCTCCACTTT
TRBJ2-7	TRBV5-6	TRBD2	CASSLGSGGAYEQYF	TGTGCCAGCAGCTTGGGGAGCGGGGGGGCCTACGAGCAGTACTTC
TRBJ2-7	TRBV27	NA	CASSGQGLYEQYF	TGTGCCAGCAGCGGCCAGGGTCTCTACGAGCAGTACTTC